Below, 7 T cell receptor beta chains from the same sample are listed, as sequenced in a study of T cells in women clearing cervical HPV infection. Measured with immunoSEQ multiplex PCR; TCRdb has only the in-frame clones, and not every one. Its clone listing holds approximately 35,000 clones. Sequences were obtained from blood buffy coat. These receptors were obtained from a woman between 18 and 69 years old with a cervical HPV16 infection that either progressed to CIN3+ or cleared (not recorded which).

Worth noting for this clone: From the germline J gene comes the end of the CDR3, since the read stops 3 residues before it. The rearrangement joins TRBV9 to TRBJ1-3, with D possibly TRBD1 on 5 matching bases. The germline CDR1 and CDR2 sequences are SGDLS and YYNGEE. The CDR3 length is 16 residues. The germline V and J ends were trimmed by 4 bases and 3 bases, with 17 bases remaining between them. Incomplete CDR3 DNA: TGTGCCAGCAGCCCCCGACAGAATGAGGTTGGAAACACC. It is translated as CASSPRQNEVGNT. The whole CDR3 protein reads CASSPRQNEVGNTIYF.

As concerns this clone: The read halts 3 residues ahead of the CDR3 end, with the missing end drawn from the germline J gene. V gene TRBV5-5 combines with J gene TRBJ2-7, with no clear D. The germline V gene encodes CDR1 SGHKS and CDR2 YYEKEE (reference sequence). CDR3 size: 15 residues. The V and J ends lost 0 bases and 3 bases respectively, with 13 bases between them. The covered CDR3 bases are TGTGCCAGCAGCTTGGAGGTTAGCCCTTACTACGAG. Translated, it gives CASSLEVSPYYE. Given in full, the CDR3 is CASSLEVSPYYEQYF. The full variable domain, rest sourced from reference TRBV5-5 and TRBJ2-7, is DAGVTQSPTHLIKTRGQQVTLRCSPISGHKSVSWYQQVLGQGPQFIFQYYEKEERGRGNFPDRFSARQFPNYSSELNVNALLLGDSALYLCASSLEVSPYYEQYFGPGTRLTVT.

Regarding this clone: The read terminates 3 residues ahead of where the CDR3 ends, so the germline J gene completes it. The rearrangement links TRBV7-9 to TRBJ2-3, with D uncertain. Looked up from germline, CDR1 is SEHNR and CDR2 is FQNEAQ (reference sequence). The CDR3 sequence is 15 residues long. V lost 3 bases and J 1 base, leaving 11 bases between the germline ends. The DNA read from the CDR3 is TGTGCCAGCAGCTTGTCTGTTTTCGGCACAGATACG. It translates to CASSLSVFGTDT. The entire CDR3 sequence reads CASSLSVFGTDTQYF.

Notes on this clone: The read falls 3 residues short of the CDR3 end, and the missing part is taken from the germline J gene. The rearrangement uses TRBV18 and TRBJ1-1; no clear D gene. With 5 bases removed from V and 1 base from J, the gap between germline ends came to 8 bases. The CDR3 contains 13 residues. The germline V gene encodes CDR1 KGHSH and CDR2 LQKENI. The part of the CDR3 DNA that was read is TGTGCCAGCTCAATCGGTGAGAACACTGAA. Residues: CASSIGENTE. The CDR3, in full, reads CASSIGENTEAFF.

On this clone itself: The CDR3 goes on 3 residues after the read ends, and that part is filled in from the germline J gene. V gene TRBV4-2 combines with J gene TRBJ1-4, with TRBD1 matching over 7 bases. The trim removed 0 bases at V and 7 bases at J, leaving 5 bases unmatched. CDR1 and CDR2 (germline): LGHNA, YNFKEQ. The CDR3 extends over 15 amino acids. The chain's CDR3 is CASSQDEGAAEKLFF. The part of the CDR3 DNA that was read is TGTGCCAGCAGCCAAGATGAGGGGGCGGCTGAAAAA.

Worth noting for this clone: The CDR3 is cut off 3 residues early in the read; its end comes from the germline J gene. The chain combines TRBV2 with TRBJ2-7; D unresolved. The V and J ends lost 3 bases and 5 bases respectively, with 14 bases between them. Germline assignment: CDR1 SNHLY and CDR2 FYNNEI. The CDR3 extends over 14 amino acids. CDR3 residues: CASSEWANSHEQYF. The sequenced CDR3 bases are TGTGCCAGCAGTGAGTGGGCCAACTCTCACGAG.

Of note for this clone: Read coverage stops 3 residues before the CDR3 terminus; the germline J gene supplies the remainder. The V gene is TRBV9, the J gene TRBJ2-5, with 7 bases aligning to TRBD1. This CDR3 is 13 amino acids long. V gave up 3 bases and J gave up 7 bases; unmatched junction bases: 6. Germline CDR1 reads SGDLS; CDR2 reads YYNGEE. The DNA read from the CDR3 is TGTGCCAGCAGCGCAGGGGGTGGGGGGACC. It yields the protein CASSAGGGGT. The full CDR3 is CASSAGGGGTQYF.